This TCR beta chain was sequenced in a study of PD-1 blockade in classical Hodgkin lymphoma. Method: immunoSEQ multiplex PCR; TCRdb's copy keeps in-frame clones and lacks some. Altogether 13,000 or so clones are present, over 75% being singletons, with the ten largest covering about 25%. A word on this clone: Antigen specificity is unknown. The sample carries other DNA sequences with the same CDR3.

CDR3 size: 12 residues. V dropped 3 bases and J dropped 7 bases, with 10 bases sitting between them. Germline assignment: CDR1 MNHEY and CDR2 SMNVEV (reference sequence). Study results and caveats: Reports described newly diagnosed patients as having lower baseline TCR diversity than healthy donors. Researchers reported that CD4+ TCR diversity, though not CD8+, rose significantly by C4D1.

Each patient relapsed following autologous stem cell transplantation, and prior brentuximab vedotin exposure differed. The chain employs TRBV27 and TRBJ2-7, with D unresolved. The source was peripheral blood mononuclear cells (PBMCs), collected at baseline. The receptor comes from a human donor with classical Hodgkin lymphoma. CDR3 nucleotide sequence: TGTGCCAGCAGTTTCCTTGGACGGGAGCAGTACTTC. Protein: CASSFLGREQYF.